These 3 T cell receptor beta chains were sequenced from one sample in a study of radiation and T cells in renal cell carcinoma (dated by TCRdb to about 2020). According to the study, the label for this sample's time point signals: blood 2 weeks post-SBRT. The treatment or condition label of this sample denotes: 15 Gy SBRT to primary tumor, nephrectomy 4 weeks later. Library construction relied on the immunoSEQ multiplex PCR assay. TCRdb mirrors the immuneACCESS table, restricted to in-frame sequences. Some clones are absent from its copies; in checked studies, under half trace to an unresolved V gene, and the reason for the others is unknown. The sample data list 40,000 to 60,000 clones, and more than 80% of these were observed just once. The leading ten clones occupy 25% to 30% of the sample. The sample was blood, taken from a patient whose treatment included radiotherapy and nephrectomy. Source of these receptors: a woman in her 70s with renal cell carcinoma.

The chain is built from TRBV7-9 and TRBJ2-5; D remains ambiguous. The CDR3 length is 13 residues. The V gene lost 1 base and the J gene lost 5 bases, with 8 bases spanning the gap. Per germline, CDR1 SEHNR and CDR2 FQNEAQ (reference sequence). CDR3 loop: CASSLGSDETQYF. The CDR3 DNA reads as TGTGCCAGCAGCTTAGGCAGCGATGAGACCCAGTACTTC.

This CDR3 reads CASSIGYGTSPGANVLTF. CDR3 bases: TGTGCCAGTAGTATAGGGTACGGGACTTCCCCTGGGGCCAACGTCCTGACTTTC. This chain uses TRBV19 with TRBJ2-6; tentative D call: TRBD2 (6 bases). CDR1 is LNHDA and CDR2 is SQIVND in the germline V gene (reference sequence). The V end was cut by 1 base, the J end by 2 bases, with 15 bases between. The length of the CDR3 is 18 residues.

The rearrangement joins TRBV6-6 to TRBJ2-5; 7 positions match TRBD1. The germline CDR1 and CDR2 sequences are MNHNY and SVGAGI (reference sequence). The V segment lost 5 bases and the J segment 4 bases; nucleotides outside the gene matches: 7. The CDR3 runs 14 residues. In DNA form, the CDR3 reads TGTGCCAGCAGTCAACCGGGACAGATAGAGACCCAGTACTTC. Its translation is CASSQPGQIETQYF.